These 14 T cell receptor beta chains originate from one sample sequenced in a study of T-cell reconstitution after alpha-beta-depleted transplantation in children. Unique molecular identifiers were incorporated when the TCRbeta library was constructed. One entry per CDR3 protein results from TCRdb running MiXCR on the PCR reads. The sample consists of approximately 1,000,000 distinct CDR3 sequences, about 31% of them appearing once. Sample: PBMCs, mostly from graft donor cells, taken 360 days after TCRalphabeta/CD19-depleted stem cell transplant. The receptors were gathered from a boy younger than two who had a stem cell transplant for SCID, so the T cells may come from the graft donor.

The genes are TRBV11-2 and TRBJ2-2, with 8 bases identical to TRBD1. The J segment lost 4 bases and the V segment lost 1 base, leaving 11 bases of the junction unmatched. There are 18 residues in the CDR3. CDR1 and CDR2 (germline): SGHAT, FQNNGV. The CDR3 loop is CASSLGPGQAIFTGELFF. The CDR3 nucleotides are TGTGCCAGCAGCTTAGGACCGGGACAGGCCATCTTCACCGGGGAGCTGTTTTTT. The whole variable domain, filled in from reference TRBV11-2 and TRBJ2-2, reads EAGVAQSPRYKIIEKRQSVAFWCNPISGHATLYWYQQILGQGPKLLIQFQNNGVVDDSQLPKDRFSAERLKGVDSTLKIQPAKLEDSAVYLCASSLGPGQAIFTGELFFGEGSRLTVL.

This chain uses TRBV7-8 with TRBJ1-6; tentatively, D is TRBD1 (5 bases). Germline V lookup: CDR1 SGHVS, CDR2 FQNEAQ. CDR3 length: 15 residues. Trimming took 3 bases from V and 6 from J, leaving 12 bases between them. CDR3 sequence reads: CASSLTVGGNSPLHF. The CDR3 DNA sequence: TGTGCCAGCAGCTTGACAGTGGGGGGTAATTCACCCCTCCACTTT.

The J gene is TRBJ2-3, the V gene TRBV7-3; no reliable D call. CDR1 and CDR2 from the germline V gene are SGHTA and FQGTGA. This CDR3 has 13 residues. V was cut by 5 bases and J by 1 base, with 7 bases left in between. This chain's CDR3 is CASSAARTDTQYF. The CDR3 nucleotides read TGTGCCAGCAGCGCCGCCCGCACAGATACGCAGTATTTT.

The sample holds a few counts of this clonotype. The CDR3 is CASTPGGWDTGELFF. The CDR3 nucleotides read TGTGCCAGCACCCCAGGGGGGTGGGACACCGGGGAGCTGTTTTTT. The chain has TRBV12-3 or TRBV12-4 and TRBJ2-2, with D possibly matching TRBD1 (7 bases). CDR3 size: 15 residues. Trimming removed 7 bases at V and 3 bases at J, with 15 bases between.

This clonotype was seen a handful of times. The chain employs TRBV5-1 and TRBJ2-1, with 8 nucleotides matching TRBD1. The CDR3 consists of 16 residues. V trimming: 0 bases; J trimming: 3 bases; junction bases outside the gene matches: 5. Germline assignment: CDR1 SGHRS and CDR2 YFSETQ. The CDR3 DNA is TGCGCCAGCAGCTTGGTGGGACAGGTGGTCTACAATGAGCAGTTCTTC. As protein: CASSLVGQVVYNEQFF.

The chain combines TRBV6-5 with TRBJ2-5; no clear D. V was pared by 2 bases and J by 1 base, with 11 bases between. The CDR3 has 15 residues. CDR1 is MNHEY, CDR2 SVGAGI, per germline. CDR3 residues: CASSYPFQVQETQYF. In nucleotides, the CDR3 is TGTGCCAGCAGTTACCCGTTCCAGGTCCAAGAGACCCAGTACTTC.

This clonotype has just a few counts. V is TRBV27 and J is TRBJ2-3; 7 nucleotides agree with TRBD2. Germline V CDR1 and CDR2: MNHEY, SMNVEV (reference sequence). The CDR3 covers 14 residues. V trimming: 5 bases; J trimming: 6 bases; junction bases outside the gene matches: 8. CDR3 protein: CASSTTWGGDTQYF. The DNA for the CDR3 is TGTGCCAGCAGTACCACGTGGGGGGGGGATACGCAGTATTTT.

This clonotype was observed at least ten times. The V and J genes are TRBV12-3 or TRBV12-4 and TRBJ2-7; 11 nucleotides match TRBD2. The CDR3 is 15 residues long. V was pared by 3 bases and J by 3 bases, with 4 bases of the junction left unmatched. CDR3 bases: TGTGCCAGCAGTTTGGGGACTAGCGGAGGCTACGAGCAGTACTTC. It translates to CASSLGTSGGYEQYF.

The V and J genes are TRBV3-1 and TRBJ2-6; a weak D match, TRBD1 (5 bases). CDR3 length: 19 residues. The germline CDR1 and CDR2 sequences are LGHDT and YNNKEL (reference sequence). Deletions cut 4 bases from V and 0 bases from J, with 19 bases between. The CDR3 bases are TGTGCCAGCAGCCTTAGCTTGGGGCCTTTAAGCTCTGGGGCCAACGTCCTGACTTTC. This codes for CASSLSLGPLSSGANVLTF.

The chain joins TRBV7-8 to TRBJ1-3; D is uncertain. The CDR3 runs 15 residues. The V gene lost 5 bases and the J gene lost 4 bases, with 15 bases spanning the gap. Looked up from germline, CDR1 is SGHVS and CDR2 is FQNEAQ. The CDR3 DNA reads as TGTGCCAGCAGCCGGCCCATCGAGGTGGGAAACACCATATATTTT. Amino acid sequence: CASSRPIEVGNTIYF. Filled out from reference TRBV7-8 and TRBJ1-3, the complete variable domain reads GAGVSQSPRYKVAKRGQDVALRCDPISGHVSLFWYQQALGQGPEFLTYFQNEAQLDKSGLPSDRFFAERPEGSVSTLKIQRTQQEDSAVYLCASSRPIEVGNTIYFGEGSWLTVV.

This chain joins TRBV19 and TRBJ1-1; tentatively, D is TRBD1 (5 bases). CDR1 is LNHDA and CDR2 is SQIVND in the germline V gene (reference sequence). Trimming shortened V by 5 bases and J by 5 bases, and 15 bases separated the two germline ends. This CDR3 has 14 amino acids. CDR3 DNA: TGTGCCAGTAGTGTGCTGGGGGTCCGTACTGAAGCTTTCTTT. It is translated as CASSVLGVRTEAFF.

This clonotype was seen more than once but under ten times. The genes are TRBV2 and TRBJ2-5; perhaps TRBD2 as D (6 bases). The germline V gene encodes CDR1 SNHLY and CDR2 FYNNEI. Deletions cut 7 bases from V and 8 bases from J, with 20 bases between. This CDR3 is built from 14 residues. The chain's CDR3 is CASNLQVPGETQYF. CDR3 in DNA: TGTGCCAGCAATTTACAGGTCCCGGGGGAAACCCAGTACTTC.

The genes are TRBV20-1 and TRBJ1-5; D is undetermined. The CDR3 is 16 residues long. V shed 2 bases and J shed 1 base, with 15 bases lying between them. Germline loops: CDR1 DFQATT, CDR2 SNEGSKA (reference sequence). The CDR3 sequence: CSARNWEGGSNQPQHF. The CDR3 DNA reads TGCAGTGCTAGAAATTGGGAGGGCGGGAGCAATCAGCCCCAGCATTTT.

In nucleotides, the CDR3 is TGTGCCAGCAGTTTACAAGGCGGAAGCTTTTACAATGAGCAGTTCTTC. The encoded protein is CASSLQGGSFYNEQFF. The chain has TRBV12-3 or TRBV12-4 and TRBJ2-1, with D uncertain. V shed 2 bases and J shed 4 bases, with 15 bases lying between them. The CDR3 contains 16 residues.